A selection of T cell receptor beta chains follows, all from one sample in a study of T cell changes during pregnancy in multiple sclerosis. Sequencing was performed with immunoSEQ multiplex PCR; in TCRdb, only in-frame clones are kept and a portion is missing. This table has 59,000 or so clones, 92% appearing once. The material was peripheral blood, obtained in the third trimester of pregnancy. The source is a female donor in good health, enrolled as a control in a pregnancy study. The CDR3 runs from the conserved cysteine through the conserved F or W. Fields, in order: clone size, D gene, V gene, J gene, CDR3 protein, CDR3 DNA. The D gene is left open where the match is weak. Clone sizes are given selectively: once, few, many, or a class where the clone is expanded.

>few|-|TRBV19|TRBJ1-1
CASSMREDTEAFF
TGTGCCAGTAGTATGAGAGAAGACACTGAAGCTTTCTTT
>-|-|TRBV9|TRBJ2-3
CASSVEGVHTDTQYF
TGTGCCAGCAGCGTAGAAGGGGTCCACACAGATACGCAGTATTTT
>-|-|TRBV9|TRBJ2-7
CASSVGAGKNYEQYF
TGTGCCAGCAGCGTAGGGGCAGGTAAAAACTACGAGCAGTACTTC
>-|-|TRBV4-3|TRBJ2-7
CASSQDREGLEYF
TGCGCCAGCAGCCAAGATAGGGAAGGACTCGAGTACTTC
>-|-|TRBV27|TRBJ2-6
CASSTPGLGFAGANVLTF
TGTGCCAGCAGTACTCCAGGCTTAGGTTTCGCTGGGGCCAACGTCCTGACTTTC
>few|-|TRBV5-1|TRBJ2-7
CASSLSGGYYEQYF
TGCGCCAGCAGCTTGAGTGGCGGGTACTACGAGCAGTACTTC
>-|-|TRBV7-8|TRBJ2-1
CASSRPAGSPPNEQFF
TGTGCCAGCAGCCGACCGGCAGGGTCCCCACCTAATGAGCAGTTCTTC
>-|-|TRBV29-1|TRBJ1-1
CSVEWVGGIPMNTEAFF
TGCAGCGTTGAGTGGGTGGGGGGGATCCCGATGAACACTGAAGCTTTCTTT
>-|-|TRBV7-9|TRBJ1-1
CVVRPGVHTEAFF
TGTGTCGTAAGGCCAGGGGTCCACACTGAAGCTTTCTTT
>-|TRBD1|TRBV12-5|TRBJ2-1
CASGSGTGGFNEQFF
TGTGCTAGTGGATCCGGGACAGGGGGTTTCAATGAGCAGTTCTTC
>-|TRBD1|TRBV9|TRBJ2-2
CASSVGPGQGQAGELFF
TGTGCCAGCAGCGTAGGCCCCGGACAGGGTCAGGCCGGGGAGCTGTTTTTT
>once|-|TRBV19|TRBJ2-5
CASSTLQETQYF
TGTGCCAGTAGTACCCTTCAAGAGACCCAGTACTTC
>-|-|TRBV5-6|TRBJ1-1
CASSRTIMVNTEAFF
TGTGCCAGCAGCCGCACAATTATGGTGAACACTGAAGCTTTCTTT
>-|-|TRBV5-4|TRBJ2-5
CASRREGQPQETQYF
TGTGCCAGCCGCCGGGAGGGACAGCCACAAGAGACCCAGTACTTC
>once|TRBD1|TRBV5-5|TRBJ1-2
CASSLNARGGRIYGYTF
TGTGCCAGCAGCTTGAACGCACGAGGGGGCAGGATTTATGGCTACACCTTC
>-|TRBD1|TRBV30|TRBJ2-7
CAWSVQGGYYEQYF
TGTGCCTGGAGTGTACAGGGGGGCTACTACGAGCAGTACTTC
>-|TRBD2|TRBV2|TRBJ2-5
CASAGLAVLVETQYF
TGTGCCAGCGCGGGACTAGCGGTATTAGTGGAGACCCAGTACTTC
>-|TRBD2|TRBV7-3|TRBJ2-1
CASSPEAGSYNEQFF
TGTGCCAGCAGCCCCGAAGCGGGGTCCTACAATGAGCAGTTCTTC
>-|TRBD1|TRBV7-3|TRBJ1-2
CASSLGTDPGGYGYTF
TGTGCCAGCAGCTTAGGGACAGATCCAGGAGGCTATGGCTACACCTTC
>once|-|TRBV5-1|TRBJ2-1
CASSQQGSHNEQFF
TGCGCCAGCAGCCAGCAGGGCTCACACAATGAGCAGTTCTTC
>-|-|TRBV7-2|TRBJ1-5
CASSLRHIYNQPQHF
TGTGCCAGCAGCCTCAGACACATTTACAATCAGCCCCAGCATTTT
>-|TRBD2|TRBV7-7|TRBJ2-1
CASSLSGTSVYNEQFF
TGTGCCAGCAGTCTATCCGGGACTAGCGTTTACAATGAGCAGTTCTTC
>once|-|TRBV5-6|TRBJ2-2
CASSLLLREMNTGELFF
TGTGCCAGCAGCTTGCTTTTGAGGGAGATGAACACCGGGGAGCTGTTTTTT
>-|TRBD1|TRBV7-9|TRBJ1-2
CASSSGTGVTLYGYTF
TGTGCCAGCAGCTCTGGGACAGGCGTTACCCTGTATGGCTACACCTTC
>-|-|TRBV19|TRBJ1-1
CASSIGGNTEAFF
TGTGCCAGTAGTATAGGAGGGAACACTGAAGCTTTCTTT
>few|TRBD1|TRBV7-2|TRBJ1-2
CASSPGTGNGYTF
TGTGCCAGCAGCCCCGGGACAGGGAATGGCTACACCTTC
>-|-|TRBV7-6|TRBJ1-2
CARIQGGGGYTF
TGTGCCCGAATCCAGGGAGGTGGCGGCTACACCTTC
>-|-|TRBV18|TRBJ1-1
CASSPPSRNTEAFF
TGTGCCAGCTCACCACCGTCGCGGAACACTGAAGCTTTCTTT
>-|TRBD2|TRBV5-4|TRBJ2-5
CASSLGLADETQYF
TGTGCCAGCAGCTTGGGACTAGCGGACGAGACCCAGTACTTC
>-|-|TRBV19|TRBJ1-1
CASSLGRGGFMKNTEAFF
TGTGCCAGTAGTTTGGGTCGAGGAGGGTTCATGAAGAACACTGAAGCTTTCTTT
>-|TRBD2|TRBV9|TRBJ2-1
CASSVSGGSRGDNEQFF
TGTGCCAGCAGCGTTAGCGGGGGGTCCCGTGGGGACAATGAGCAGTTCTTC
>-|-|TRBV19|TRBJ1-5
CASSRTASNQPQHF
TGTGCCAGTAGTCGGACAGCTAGCAATCAGCCCCAGCATTTT
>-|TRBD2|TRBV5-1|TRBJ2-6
CASRKGLGSSGANVLTF
TGCGCCAGCCGAAAGGGACTAGGGAGCTCTGGGGCCAACGTCCTGACTTTC
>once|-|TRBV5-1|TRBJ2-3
CASSLAYLGGGTDTQYF
TGCGCCAGCAGCTTGGCCTATCTTGGAGGTGGCACAGATACGCAGTATTTT
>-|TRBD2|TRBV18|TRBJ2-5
CASSPFTSGSISLQETQYF
TGTGCCAGCTCACCATTTACTAGCGGGAGTATTTCCCTCCAAGAGACCCAGTACTTC
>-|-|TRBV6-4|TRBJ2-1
CASSDSGGLHSNEQFF
TGTGCCAGCAGTGACTCGGGGGGGCTCCACTCCAATGAGCAGTTCTTC
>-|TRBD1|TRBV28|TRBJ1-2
CASSLSPGTGGGLGGAF
TGTGCCAGCAGTTTATCCCCCGGGACAGGGGGCGGGCTCGGCGGGGCCTTC
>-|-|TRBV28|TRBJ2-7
CASNLFAGSSYEQYF
TGTGCCAGCAATCTTTTTGCGGGTAGCTCCTACGAGCAGTACTTC
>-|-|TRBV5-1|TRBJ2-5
CASSPYSETQYF
TGCGCCAGCAGCCCCTACTCGGAGACCCAGTACTTC
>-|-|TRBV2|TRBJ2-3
CASSEARVSTDTQYF
TGTGCCAGCAGTGAAGCCCGGGTTAGCACAGATACGCAGTATTTT
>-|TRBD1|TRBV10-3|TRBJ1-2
CAISERTGGYDYGYTF
TGTGCCATCAGTGAACGGACAGGGGGCTACGACTATGGCTACACCTTC
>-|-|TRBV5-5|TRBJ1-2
CATQISNHGYTF
TGTGCCACCCAAATCAGTAATCATGGCTACACCTTC
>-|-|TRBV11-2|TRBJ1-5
CASSFGTTSNQPQHF
TGTGCCAGCAGCTTCGGGACAACAAGCAATCAGCCCCAGCATTTT
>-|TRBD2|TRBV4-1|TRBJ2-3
CASSRLATSTDTQYF
TGCGCCAGCAGCCGACTAGCGACTAGCACAGATACGCAGTATTTT
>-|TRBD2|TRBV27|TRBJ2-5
CASSSPSGKGETQYF
TGTGCCAGCAGCTCCCCCAGCGGGAAAGGAGAGACCCAGTACTTC
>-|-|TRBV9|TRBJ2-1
CASSVVYRYNEQFF
TGTGCCAGCAGCGTAGTGTACAGATACAATGAGCAGTTCTTC
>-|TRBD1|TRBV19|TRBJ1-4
CASSIEGRGEQKLFF
TGTGCCAGTAGTATCGAGGGCAGGGGGGAGCAAAAACTGTTTTTT
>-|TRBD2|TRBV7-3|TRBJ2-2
CASSGSGSVGELFF
TGTGCCAGCAGCGGTAGCGGGAGTGTCGGGGAGCTGTTTTTT
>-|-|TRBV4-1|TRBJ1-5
CASSQAGGASNQPQHF
TGCGCCAGCAGCCAAGCGGGGGGGGCGAGCAATCAGCCCCAGCATTTT
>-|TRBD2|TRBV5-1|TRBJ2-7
CASSPLAGAYEQYF
TGCGCCAGCAGCCCCCTAGCGGGAGCGTACGAGCAGTACTTC
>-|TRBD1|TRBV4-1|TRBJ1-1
CASSPGGTEAFF
TGCGCCAGCAGCCCAGGGGGAACTGAAGCTTTCTTT
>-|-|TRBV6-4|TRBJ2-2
CASSATATGELFF
TGTGCCAGCAGTGCAACAGCTACCGGGGAGCTGTTTTTT
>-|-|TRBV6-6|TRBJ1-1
CASSGKAGGTEAFF
TGTGCCAGCAGTGGAAAGGCCGGGGGGACTGAAGCTTTCTTT
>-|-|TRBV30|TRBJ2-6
CAWNLARASGANVLTF
TGTGCCTGGAACTTGGCCAGGGCTTCTGGGGCCAACGTCCTGACTTTC
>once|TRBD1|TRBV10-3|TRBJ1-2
CAISRQGYGYTF
TGTGCCATCAGTCGACAGGGCTATGGCTACACCTTC